Each of the 3 T cell receptor beta chains below was sequenced from the same sample in a study of radiotherapy plus CTLA-4 blockade in lung cancer. Using immunoSEQ multiplex PCR, the repertoire was profiled, and TCRdb retains in-frame clones only, with some absent. The sample shows tens of thousands of clones, around nine tenths of them seen only once. Sample: peripheral blood, taken from a patient treated with radiotherapy plus ipilimumab. These receptors originate from a human donor with non-small cell lung cancer who had stable disease on radiotherapy plus ipilimumab.

In this sample, this clone turned up once. The CDR3 DNA reads TGTGCCAGCAGCTTAGCGAGTGGGACAATAGATACGCAGTATTTT. It codes for CASSLASGTIDTQYF. V and J are TRBV7-9 and TRBJ2-3, with D possibly matching TRBD1 (6 bases). Germline V gives CDR1 SEHNR, CDR2 FQNEAQ (reference sequence). The germline V and J ends were trimmed by 0 bases and 5 bases, with 12 bases remaining between them. CDR3 size: 15 residues.

The V call is TRBV11-3, the J call TRBJ2-3; D is uncertain. The germline CDR1 and CDR2 sequences are SGHNT and YENEEA. Trimming stripped 6 bases from V and 1 base from J, with 11 bases between. This CDR3 is 14 amino acids long. CDR3 in DNA: TGTGCCAGCAGTCTGGGTGGCGGCACAGATACGCAGTATTTT. Encoded protein: CASSLGGGTDTQYF. Complete variable domain (other parts from reference TRBV11-3 and TRBJ2-3): EAGVVQSPRYKIIEKKQPVAFWCNPISGHNTLYWYLQNLGQGPELLIRYENEEAVDDSQLPKDRFSAERLKGVDSTLKIQPAELGDSAVYLCASSLGGGTDTQYFGPGTRLTVL.

The V and J genes are TRBV29-1 and TRBJ2-4, with TRBD1 matching over 8 bases. There are 13 residues in the CDR3. Germline V gene data show CDR1 as SQVTM and CDR2 as ANQGSEA. The junction had 5 bases not matched to a gene; V was cut back by 2 bases and J by 8 bases. The CDR3 bases are TGCAGCGTTGAACCCGACAGGGGAGACATTCAGTACTTC. It translates to CSVEPDRGDIQYF.